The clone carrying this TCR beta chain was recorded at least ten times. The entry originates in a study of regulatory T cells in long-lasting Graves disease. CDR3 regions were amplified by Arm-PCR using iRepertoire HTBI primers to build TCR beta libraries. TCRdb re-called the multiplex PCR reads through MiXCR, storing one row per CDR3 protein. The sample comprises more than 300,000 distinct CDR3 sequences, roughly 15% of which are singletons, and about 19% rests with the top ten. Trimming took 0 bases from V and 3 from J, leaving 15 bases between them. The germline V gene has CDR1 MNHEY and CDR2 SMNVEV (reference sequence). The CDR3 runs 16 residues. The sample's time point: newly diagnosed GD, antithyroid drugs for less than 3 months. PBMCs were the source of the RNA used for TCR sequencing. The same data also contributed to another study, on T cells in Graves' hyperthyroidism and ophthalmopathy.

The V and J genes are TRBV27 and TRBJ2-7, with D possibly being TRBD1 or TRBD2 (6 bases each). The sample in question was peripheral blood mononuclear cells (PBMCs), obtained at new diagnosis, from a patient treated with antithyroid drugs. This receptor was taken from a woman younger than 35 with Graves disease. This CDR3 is CASSLSRDTFLYEQYF. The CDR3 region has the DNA TGTGCCAGCAGTTTATCGCGGGACACCTTCCTCTACGAGCAGTACTTC.